The entry that follows covers one TCR beta chain sequence. What it binds is unknown. Looked up from germline, CDR1 is SGHVS and CDR2 is FQNEAQ. CDR3 length: 16 residues. The V and J ends lost 5 bases and 8 bases, in that order; junction bases with no gene match: 14. MiXCR, run by TCRdb on the reads, gives a single entry per CDR3 protein. The data show about 100,000 distinct CDR3 sequences, around a quarter seen once. The data stem from a study of T cell repertoires in cytomegalovirus infection. General observations from the study: Ex vivo responses were dominated by HLA-C-restricted CMV-specific TCR beta clonotypes.

This clonotype was sampled from a human donor in good health (CMV status not recorded). Some clones in this sample may be carry-over from other donors' samples. Sequenced: CD8+ T cells from PBMCs. The genes are TRBV7-8 and TRBJ2-1; 8 bases are a match to TRBD2. CDR3 sequence (DNA): TGTGCCAGCAGCCACCCTCGGGAGCGGGAGAGAGATGAGCAGTTCTTC. It codes for CASSHPRERERDEQFF. Based on the CDR3 plus reference TRBV7-8 and TRBJ2-1, the full variable domain is GAGVSQSPRYKVAKRGQDVALRCDPISGHVSLFWYQQALGQGPEFLTYFQNEAQLDKSGLPSDRFFAERPEGSVSTLKIQRTQQEDSAVYLCASSHPRERERDEQFFGPGTRLTVL.